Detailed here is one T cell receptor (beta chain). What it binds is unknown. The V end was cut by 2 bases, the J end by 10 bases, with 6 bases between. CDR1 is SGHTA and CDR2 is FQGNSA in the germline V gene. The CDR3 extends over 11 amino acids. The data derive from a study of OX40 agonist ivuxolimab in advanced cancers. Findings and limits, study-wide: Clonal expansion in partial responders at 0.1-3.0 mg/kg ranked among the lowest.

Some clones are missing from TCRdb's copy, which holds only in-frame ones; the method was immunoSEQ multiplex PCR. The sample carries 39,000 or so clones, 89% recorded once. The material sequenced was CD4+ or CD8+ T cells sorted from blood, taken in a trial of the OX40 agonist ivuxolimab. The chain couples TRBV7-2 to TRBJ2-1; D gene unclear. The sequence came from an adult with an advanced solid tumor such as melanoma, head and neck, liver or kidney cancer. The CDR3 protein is CASSLSLEQFF. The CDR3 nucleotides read TGTGCCAGCAGCTTATCCTTGGAGCAGTTCTTC.